The clone carrying this T cell receptor beta chain was detected only a few times. Its target is not known. These data are taken from a study of T-cell reconstitution after alpha-beta-depleted transplantation in children. Notes on the study in general: The authors attributed T-cell counts and diversity one year after transplant mostly to newly produced T cells. Elevated TCRbeta diversity at day 60 was traced, in some patients, to surviving recipient T cells and thymic progenitors.

The V and J ends lost 6 bases and 4 bases, in that order; junction bases with no gene match: 3. This CDR3 is 13 amino acids long. The germline V gene encodes CDR1 LNHNV and CDR2 YYDKDF (reference sequence). Preparing the TCRbeta library involved the use of unique molecular identifiers. MiXCR, applied by TCRdb to the PCR reads, yields one record per CDR3 protein. The data show 540,000 or so distinct CDR3 sequences, about 23% seen once. J is TRBJ1-5 and V is TRBV15; 7 bases match TRBD1. Sequencing was performed on PBMCs, mostly from graft donor cells, taken 360 days after TCRalphabeta/CD19-depleted stem cell transplant. The sequence was collected from a boy younger than two who had a stem cell transplant for acute myeloid leukemia, so the T cells may come from the graft donor. The CDR3: CATSPDRNQPQHF. Here the CDR3 DNA reads TGTGCCACCAGTCCGGACAGGAATCAGCCCCAGCATTTT.